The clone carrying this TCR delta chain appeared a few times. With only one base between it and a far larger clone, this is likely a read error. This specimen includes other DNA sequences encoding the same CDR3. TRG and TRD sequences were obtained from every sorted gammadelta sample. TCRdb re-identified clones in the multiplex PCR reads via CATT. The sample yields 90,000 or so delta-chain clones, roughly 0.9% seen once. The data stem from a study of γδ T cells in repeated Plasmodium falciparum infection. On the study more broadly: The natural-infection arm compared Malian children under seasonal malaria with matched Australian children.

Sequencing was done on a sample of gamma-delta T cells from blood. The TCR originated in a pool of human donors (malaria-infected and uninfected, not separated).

The CDR3 nucleotides read TGTGCTCTTGGGGAGTACCTGGGGATACGAGGAAGCTCCTGGGACACCCGACAGATGTTTTTC. Protein sequence: CALGEYLGIRGSSWDTRQMFF. The genes are TRDV1 and TRDJ3; 9 bases are shared with TRDD3. TCRdb leaves out the J gene; it was filled in here by matching the DNA to germline. CDR1 is TSWWSYY and CDR2 is QGS in the germline V gene. The CDR3 runs 21 residues. The V segment lost 3 bases and the J segment 0 bases; nucleotides outside the gene matches: 12.